Shown below are 7 T cell receptor beta chains from a single sample sequenced in a study of tumor-infiltrating lymphocytes in localized non-small cell lung cancer. Generated by immunoSEQ multiplex PCR, the TCRdb table keeps only in-frame clones and is missing some. The sample yields approximately 9,700 clones, roughly 80% seen once. The sequenced sample consisted of uninvolved lung tissue not adjacent to the tumor. The receptor set was obtained from a human donor with non-small cell lung cancer.

The chain combines TRBV10-3 with TRBJ1-6; D remains unclear. The CDR3 totals 12 residues. With 4 bases removed from V and 7 bases from J, the gap between germline ends came to 5 bases. Germline loops: CDR1 ENHRY, CDR2 SYGVKD. The chain's CDR3 is CAISGGNSPLHF. CDR3 coding DNA: TGTGCCATCAGTGGTGGCAATTCACCCCTCCACTTT.

CDR3 loop: CASSISTGAYEQYF. In DNA, the CDR3 is TGTGCCAGTAGTATATCCACAGGGGCCTACGAGCAGTACTTC. This chain uses TRBV19 with TRBJ2-7, with TRBD1 matching 7 bases. V lost 2 bases and J lost 2; bases outside the gene matches: 3. The length of the CDR3 is 14 residues. Germline CDR1 is LNHDA and CDR2 is SQIVND (reference sequence).

The chain employs TRBV5-6 and TRBJ1-4; no firm D call. There are 15 residues in the CDR3. V shed 0 bases and J shed 8 bases, with 14 bases lying between them. The germline gives CDR1 SGHDT, CDR2 YYEEEE. This chain's CDR3 is CASSLGATLVEKLFF. The CDR3 coding sequence is TGTGCCAGCAGCTTGGGAGCCACATTAGTAGAAAAACTGTTTTTT.

This CDR3 reads CASSERGYEQYF. The CDR3 DNA reads TGTGCCAGCAGTGAACGGGGGTACGAGCAGTACTTC. This sequence joins TRBV2 and TRBJ2-7, with a possible D match to TRBD2 (6 bases). Germline CDR1 SNHLY, CDR2 FYNNEI. Trimming left V 2 bases short and J 4 bases short, with 6 bases between. The CDR3 length is 12 residues. Complete variable domain (other parts from reference TRBV2 and TRBJ2-7): EPEVTQTPSHQVTQMGQEVILRCVPISNHLYFYWYRQILGQKVEFLVSFYNNEISEKSEIFDDQFSVERPDGSNFTLKIRSTKLEDSAMYFCASSERGYEQYFGPGTRLTVT.

The chain recombines TRBV5-6 with TRBJ1-2, with TRBD1 matching 9 bases. With V trimmed by 4 bases and J by 0 bases, 7 bases remained unmatched. CDR1 and CDR2 from the germline V gene are SGHDT and YYEEEE. The CDR3 loop spans 16 amino acids. The CDR3 here is CASSPDRGSANYGYTF. The DNA for the CDR3 is TGTGCCAGCAGCCCGGACAGGGGATCAGCTAACTATGGCTACACCTTC.

The V call is TRBV5-1, the J call TRBJ2-7, with D perhaps matching TRBD1 (5 bases). Trimming took off 0 bases at V and 2 bases at J, with 18 bases between the two ends. CDR3 length: 17 amino acids. The germline CDR1 and CDR2 sequences are SGHRS and YFSETQ. CDR3 protein: CASSLGQGNILTYEQYF. CDR3 in DNA: TGCGCCAGCAGCTTGGGTCAGGGTAACATCCTTACCTACGAGCAGTACTTC.

V and J are TRBV29-1 and TRBJ2-5; a weak D match, TRBD2 (7 bases). V lost 6 bases, J lost 7 bases, and 21 bases lay in between. There are 14 residues in the CDR3. Germline assignment: CDR1 SQVTM and CDR2 ANQGSEA. The CDR3 here is CSVAGAGAPGTQYF. CDR3 bases: TGCAGCGTCGCCGGGGCGGGGGCCCCAGGGACCCAGTACTTC. Complete variable domain (other parts from reference TRBV29-1 and TRBJ2-5): SAVISQKPSRDICQRGTSLTIQCQVDSQVTMMFWYRQQPGQSLTLIATANQGSEATYESGFVIDKFPISRPNLTFSTLTVSNMSPEDSSIYLCSVAGAGAPGTQYFGPGTRLLVL.